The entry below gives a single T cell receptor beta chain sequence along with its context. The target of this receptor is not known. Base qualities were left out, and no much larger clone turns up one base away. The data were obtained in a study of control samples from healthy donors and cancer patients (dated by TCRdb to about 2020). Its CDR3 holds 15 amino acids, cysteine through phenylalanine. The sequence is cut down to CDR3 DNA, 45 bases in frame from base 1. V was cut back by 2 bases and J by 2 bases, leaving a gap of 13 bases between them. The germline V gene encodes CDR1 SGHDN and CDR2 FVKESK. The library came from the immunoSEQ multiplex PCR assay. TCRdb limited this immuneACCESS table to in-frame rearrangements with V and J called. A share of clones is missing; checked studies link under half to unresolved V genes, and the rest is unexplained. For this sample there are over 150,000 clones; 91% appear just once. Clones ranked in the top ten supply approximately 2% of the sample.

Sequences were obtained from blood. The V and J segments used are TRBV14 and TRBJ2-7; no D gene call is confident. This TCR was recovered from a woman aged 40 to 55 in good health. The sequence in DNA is TGTGCCAGCAGCCAAAAGTCGGGCACCGCCTACGAGCAGTACTTC. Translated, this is CASSQKSGTAYEQYF.